This T cell receptor (beta chain) was found in a study of blood T cell repertoires in COVID-19. Study details: Sources were T cells, B-cell-depleted T cells, or PBMCs; the material itself was cDNA or gDNA.

Original data processing: Counts of nucleated cells, estimated from reference gene primer amplification, were obtained. Assay: immunoSEQ multiplex PCR; the TCRdb copy retains only in-frame clones and omits some. D and trimming come from the DNA, and the V and J calls and clone size come from that table. The profile shows 150,000 to 200,000 clones, about nine tenths of them singletons. The sample taken for sequencing was peripheral blood. The receptor's source is a middle-aged man with acute or convalescent COVID-19.

DNA of the CDR3: TGTGCCAGTAGTAGACAGGGAAGGGCGAACATTCAGTACTTC. Translated: CASSRQGRANIQYF. V and J are TRBV19 and TRBJ2-4, with TRBD1 matching over 7 bases. The ends lost 4 bases at V and 7 bases at J; junction bases unmatched: 7. This CDR3 is 14 amino acids long. CDR1 is LNHDA and CDR2 is SQIVND in the germline V gene (reference sequence).